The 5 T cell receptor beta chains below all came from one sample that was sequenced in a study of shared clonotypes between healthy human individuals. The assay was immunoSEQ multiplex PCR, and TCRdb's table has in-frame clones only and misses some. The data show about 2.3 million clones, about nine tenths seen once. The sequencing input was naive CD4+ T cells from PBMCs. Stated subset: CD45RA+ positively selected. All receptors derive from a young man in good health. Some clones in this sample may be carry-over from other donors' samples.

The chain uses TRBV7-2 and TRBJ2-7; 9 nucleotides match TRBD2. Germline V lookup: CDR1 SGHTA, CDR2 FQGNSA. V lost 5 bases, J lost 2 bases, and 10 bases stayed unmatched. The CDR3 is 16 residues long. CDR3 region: CASSQLAGGGPYEQYF. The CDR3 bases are TGTGCCAGCAGCCAACTAGCGGGCGGCGGGCCCTACGAGCAGTACTTC.

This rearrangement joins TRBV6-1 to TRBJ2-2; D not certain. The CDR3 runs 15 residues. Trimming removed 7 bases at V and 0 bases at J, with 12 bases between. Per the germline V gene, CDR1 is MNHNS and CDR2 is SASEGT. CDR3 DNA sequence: TGTGCCAGCAACCCGGTAGCCGCGAACACCGGGGAGCTGTTTTTT. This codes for CASNPVAANTGELFF.

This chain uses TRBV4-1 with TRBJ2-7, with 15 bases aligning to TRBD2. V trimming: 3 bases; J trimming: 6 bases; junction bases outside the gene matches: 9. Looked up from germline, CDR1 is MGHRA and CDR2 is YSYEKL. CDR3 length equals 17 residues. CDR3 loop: CASSQGLAGGLISEQYF. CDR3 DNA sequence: TGCGCCAGCAGCCAGGGACTAGCGGGAGGTCTCATAAGCGAGCAGTACTTC.

The CDR3 DNA reads as TGTGCCAGCAGCTGGAGCCGCTGGACGGTCCAAGAGACCCAGTACTTC. It encodes CASSWSRWTVQETQYF. The V and J genes are TRBV7-3 and TRBJ2-5, with no clear D. The CDR3 extends over 16 amino acids. Trimming stripped 4 bases from V and 1 base from J, with 16 bases between. The V gene's germline CDR1 is SGHTA and CDR2 FQGTGA.

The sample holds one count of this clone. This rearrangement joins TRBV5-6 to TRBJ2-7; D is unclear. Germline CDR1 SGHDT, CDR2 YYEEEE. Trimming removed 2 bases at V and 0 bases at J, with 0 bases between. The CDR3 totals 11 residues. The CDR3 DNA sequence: TGTGCCAGCAGCTTCTCCTACGAGCAGTACTTC. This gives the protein CASSFSYEQYF.